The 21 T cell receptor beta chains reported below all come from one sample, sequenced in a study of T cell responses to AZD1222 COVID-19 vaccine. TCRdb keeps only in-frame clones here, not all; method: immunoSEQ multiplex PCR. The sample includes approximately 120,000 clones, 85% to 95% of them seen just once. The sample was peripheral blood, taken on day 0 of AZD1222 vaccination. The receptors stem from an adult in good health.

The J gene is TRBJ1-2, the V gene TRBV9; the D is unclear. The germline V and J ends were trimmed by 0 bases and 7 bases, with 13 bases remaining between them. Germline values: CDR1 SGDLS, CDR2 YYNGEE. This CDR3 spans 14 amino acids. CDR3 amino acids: CASSVGTFGVGYTF. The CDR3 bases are TGTGCCAGCAGCGTAGGAACATTCGGGGTTGGCTACACCTTC.

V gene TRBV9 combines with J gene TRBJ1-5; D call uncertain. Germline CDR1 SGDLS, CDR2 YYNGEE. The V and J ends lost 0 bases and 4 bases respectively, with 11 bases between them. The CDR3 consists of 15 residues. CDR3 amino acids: CASSVGFQLNQPQHF. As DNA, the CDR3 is TGTGCCAGCAGCGTAGGGTTCCAGTTAAATCAGCCCCAGCATTTT.

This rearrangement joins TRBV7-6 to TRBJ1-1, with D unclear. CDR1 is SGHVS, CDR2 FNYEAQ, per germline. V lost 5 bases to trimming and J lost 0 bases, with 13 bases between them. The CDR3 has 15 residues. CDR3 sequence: CASSVGPNMNTEAFF. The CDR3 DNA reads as TGTGCCAGCAGCGTGGGCCCCAACATGAACACTGAAGCTTTCTTT.

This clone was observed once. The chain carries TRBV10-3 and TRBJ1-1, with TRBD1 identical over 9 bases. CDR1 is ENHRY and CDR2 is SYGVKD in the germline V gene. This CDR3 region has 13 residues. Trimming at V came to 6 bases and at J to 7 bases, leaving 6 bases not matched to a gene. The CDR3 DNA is TGTGCCATCAGCCCTGGACAGGGGTTTGAAGCTTTCTTT. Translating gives CAISPGQGFEAFF.

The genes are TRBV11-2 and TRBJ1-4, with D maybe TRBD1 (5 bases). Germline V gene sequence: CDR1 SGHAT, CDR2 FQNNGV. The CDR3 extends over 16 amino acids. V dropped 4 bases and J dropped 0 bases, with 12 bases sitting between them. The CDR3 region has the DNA TGTGCCAGCAGCTCCTCGGGAGGGGCAACTAATGAAAAACTGTTTTTT. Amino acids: CASSSSGGATNEKLFF.

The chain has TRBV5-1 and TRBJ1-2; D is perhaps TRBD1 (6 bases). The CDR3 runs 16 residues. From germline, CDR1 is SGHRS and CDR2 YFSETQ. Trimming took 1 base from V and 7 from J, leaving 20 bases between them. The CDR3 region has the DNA TGCGCCAGCAGCTTGTATGCCCGAACAGGGATGACTGGCTACACCTTC. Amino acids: CASSLYARTGMTGYTF.

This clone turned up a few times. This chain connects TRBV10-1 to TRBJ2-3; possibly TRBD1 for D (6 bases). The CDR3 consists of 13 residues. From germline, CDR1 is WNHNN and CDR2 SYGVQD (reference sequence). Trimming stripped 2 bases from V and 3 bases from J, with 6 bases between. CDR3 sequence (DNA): TGCGCCAGCAGTGAGCAGGGGACAGATACGCAGTATTTT. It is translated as CASSEQGTDTQYF.

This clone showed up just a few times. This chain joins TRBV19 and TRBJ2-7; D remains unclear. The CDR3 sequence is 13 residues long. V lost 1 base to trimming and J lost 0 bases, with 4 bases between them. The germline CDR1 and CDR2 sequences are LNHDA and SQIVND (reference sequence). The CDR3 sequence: CASSIVFSYEQYF. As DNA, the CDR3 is TGTGCCAGTAGTATAGTTTTCTCCTACGAGCAGTACTTC.

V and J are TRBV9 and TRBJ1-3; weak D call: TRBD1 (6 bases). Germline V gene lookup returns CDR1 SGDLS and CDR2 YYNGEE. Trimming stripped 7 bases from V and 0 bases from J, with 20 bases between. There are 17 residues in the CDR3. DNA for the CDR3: TGTGCCAGCCGACCAGAGACAGGCGGTTTCTCTGGAAACACCATATATTTT. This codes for CASRPETGGFSGNTIYF.

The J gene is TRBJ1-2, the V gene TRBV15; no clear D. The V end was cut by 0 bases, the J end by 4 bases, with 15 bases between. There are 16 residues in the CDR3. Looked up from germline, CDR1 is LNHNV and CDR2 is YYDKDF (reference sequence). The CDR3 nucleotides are TGTGCCACCAGCAGAGATAGGGCAGAGTCTAGCTATGGCTACACCTTC. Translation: CATSRDRAESSYGYTF.

The CDR3 sequence is CASSWTGVYEQYF. In nucleotides, the CDR3 is TGTGCCAGCAGCTGGACAGGGGTGTACGAGCAGTACTTC. The rearrangement links TRBV7-9 to TRBJ2-7; 9 nucleotides agree with TRBD1. J lost 4 bases, V lost 4 bases, and 2 bases had no gene match. The CDR3 loop spans 13 amino acids. Germline V gene sequence: CDR1 SEHNR, CDR2 FQNEAQ (reference sequence).

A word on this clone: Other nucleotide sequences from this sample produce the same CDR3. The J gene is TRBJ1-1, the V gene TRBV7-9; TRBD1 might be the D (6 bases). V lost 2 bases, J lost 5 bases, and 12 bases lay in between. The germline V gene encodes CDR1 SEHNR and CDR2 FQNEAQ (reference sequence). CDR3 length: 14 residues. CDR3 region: CASSLTGAGTEAFF. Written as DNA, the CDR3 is TGTGCCAGCAGCTTAACGGGGGCTGGGACTGAAGCTTTCTTT.

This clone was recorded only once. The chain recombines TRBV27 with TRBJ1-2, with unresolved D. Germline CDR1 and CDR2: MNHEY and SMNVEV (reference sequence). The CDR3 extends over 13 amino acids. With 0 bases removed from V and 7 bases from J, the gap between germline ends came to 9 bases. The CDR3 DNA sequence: TGTGCCAGCAGTTTATCTTCCTCGGGTGGCTACACCTTC. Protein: CASSLSSSGGYTF.

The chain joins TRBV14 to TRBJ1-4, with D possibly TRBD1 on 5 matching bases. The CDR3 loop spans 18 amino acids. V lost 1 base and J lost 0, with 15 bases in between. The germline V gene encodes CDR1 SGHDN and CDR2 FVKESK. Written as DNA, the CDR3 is TGTGCCAGCAGCCAAGGGGCCTTGGGGGTCGCAACTAATGAAAAACTGTTTTTT. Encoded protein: CASSQGALGVATNEKLFF. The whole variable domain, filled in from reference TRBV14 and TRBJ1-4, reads EAGVTQFPSHSVIEKGQTVTLRCDPISGHDNLYWYRRVMGKEIKFLLHFVKESKQDESGMPNNRFLAERTGGTYSTLKVQPAELEDSGVYFCASSQGALGVATNEKLFFGSGTQLSVL.

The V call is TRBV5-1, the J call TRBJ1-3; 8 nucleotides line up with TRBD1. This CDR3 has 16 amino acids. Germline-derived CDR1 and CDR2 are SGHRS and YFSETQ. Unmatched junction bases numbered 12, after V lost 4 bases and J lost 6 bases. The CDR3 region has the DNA TGCGCCAGCAGCGAGGGACAGGTTCCAAGGTTAAACACCATATATTTT. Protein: CASSEGQVPRLNTIYF.

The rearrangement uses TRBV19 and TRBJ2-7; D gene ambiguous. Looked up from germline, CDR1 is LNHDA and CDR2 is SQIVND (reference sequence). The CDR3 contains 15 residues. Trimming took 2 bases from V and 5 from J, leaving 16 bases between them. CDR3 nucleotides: TGTGCCAGTAGTATATCTGCTCGGCCGATCGACGAGCAGTACTTC. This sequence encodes CASSISARPIDEQYF.

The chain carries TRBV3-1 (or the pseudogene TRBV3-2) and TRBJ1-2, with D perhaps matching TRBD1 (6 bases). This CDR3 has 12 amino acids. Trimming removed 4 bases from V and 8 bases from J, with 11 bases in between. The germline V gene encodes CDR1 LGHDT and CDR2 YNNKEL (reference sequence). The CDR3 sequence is CASSPGTYGYTF. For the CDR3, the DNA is TGTGCCAGCAGCCCCGGGACATACGGCTACACCTTC.

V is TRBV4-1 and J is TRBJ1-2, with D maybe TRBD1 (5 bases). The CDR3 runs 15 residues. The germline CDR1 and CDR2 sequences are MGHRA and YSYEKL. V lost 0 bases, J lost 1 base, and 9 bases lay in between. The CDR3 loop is CASSQEGRDNYGYTF. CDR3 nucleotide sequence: TGCGCCAGCAGCCAAGAGGGCAGGGATAACTATGGCTACACCTTC.

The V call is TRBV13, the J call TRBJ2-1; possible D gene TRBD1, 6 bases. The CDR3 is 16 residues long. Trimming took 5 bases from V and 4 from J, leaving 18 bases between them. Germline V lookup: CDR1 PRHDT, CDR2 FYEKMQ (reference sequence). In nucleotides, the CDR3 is TGTGCCAGCAGCCCTCAGGGGAAAGGAGCTTACAATGAGCAGTTCTTC. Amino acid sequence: CASSPQGKGAYNEQFF.

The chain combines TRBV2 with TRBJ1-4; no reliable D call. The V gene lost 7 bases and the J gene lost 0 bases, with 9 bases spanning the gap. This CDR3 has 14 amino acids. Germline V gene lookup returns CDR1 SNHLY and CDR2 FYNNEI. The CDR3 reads CASMESATNEKLFF. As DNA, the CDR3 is TGTGCCAGCATGGAGTCGGCAACTAATGAAAAACTGTTTTTT.

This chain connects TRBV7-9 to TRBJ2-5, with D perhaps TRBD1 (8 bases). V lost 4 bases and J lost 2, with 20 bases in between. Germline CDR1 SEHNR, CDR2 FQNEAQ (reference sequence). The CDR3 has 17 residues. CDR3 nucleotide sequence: TGTGCCAGCAGCTCCTCACAGGGGGGGCTGGAGCAAGAGACCCAGTACTTC. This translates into CASSSSQGGLEQETQYF.